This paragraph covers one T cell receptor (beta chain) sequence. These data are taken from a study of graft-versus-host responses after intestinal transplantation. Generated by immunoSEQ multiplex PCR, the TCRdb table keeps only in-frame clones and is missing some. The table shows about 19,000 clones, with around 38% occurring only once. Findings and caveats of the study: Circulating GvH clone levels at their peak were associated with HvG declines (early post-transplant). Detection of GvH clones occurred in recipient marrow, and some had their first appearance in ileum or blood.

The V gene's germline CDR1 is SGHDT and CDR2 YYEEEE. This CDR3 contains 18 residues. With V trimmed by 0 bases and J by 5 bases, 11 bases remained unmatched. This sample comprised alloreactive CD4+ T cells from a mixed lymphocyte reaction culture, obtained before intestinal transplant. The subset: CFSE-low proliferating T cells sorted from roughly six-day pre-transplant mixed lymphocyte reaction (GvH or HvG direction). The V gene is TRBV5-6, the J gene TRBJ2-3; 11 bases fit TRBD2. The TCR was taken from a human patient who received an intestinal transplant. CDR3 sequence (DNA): TGTGCCAGCAGCTTGGGGGGTTTAGGTGGACTAGCGGGAGATACGCAGTATTTT. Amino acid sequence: CASSLGGLGGLAGDTQYF.